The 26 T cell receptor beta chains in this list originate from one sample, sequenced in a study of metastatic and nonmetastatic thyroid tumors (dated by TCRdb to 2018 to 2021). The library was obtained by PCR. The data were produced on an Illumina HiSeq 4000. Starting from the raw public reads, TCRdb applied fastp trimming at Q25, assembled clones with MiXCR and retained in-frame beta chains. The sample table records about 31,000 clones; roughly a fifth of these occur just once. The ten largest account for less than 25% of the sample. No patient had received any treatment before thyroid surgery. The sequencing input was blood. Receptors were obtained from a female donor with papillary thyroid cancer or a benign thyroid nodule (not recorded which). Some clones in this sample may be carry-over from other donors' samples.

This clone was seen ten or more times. Here the CDR3 DNA reads TGTGCCAGCCCCCCTTTGAACACTGAAGCTTTCTTT. Translated: CASPPLNTEAFF. The J gene is TRBJ1-1, the V gene TRBV27; no definite D call. Germline V gene lookup returns CDR1 MNHEY and CDR2 SMNVEV (reference sequence). The CDR3 totals 12 residues. V was pared by 8 bases and J by 0 bases, with 7 bases between.

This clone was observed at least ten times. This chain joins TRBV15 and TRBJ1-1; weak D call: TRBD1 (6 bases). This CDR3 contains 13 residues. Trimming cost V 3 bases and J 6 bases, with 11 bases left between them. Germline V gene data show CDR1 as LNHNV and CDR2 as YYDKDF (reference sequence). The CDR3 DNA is TGTGCCACCAGCAGGGAGGGGGGCGCTGAAGCTTTCTTT. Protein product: CATSREGGAEAFF.

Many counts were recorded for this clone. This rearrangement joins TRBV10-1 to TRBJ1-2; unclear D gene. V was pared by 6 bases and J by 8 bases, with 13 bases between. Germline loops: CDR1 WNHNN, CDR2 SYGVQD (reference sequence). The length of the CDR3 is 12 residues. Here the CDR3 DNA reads TGCGCCAGCAGCAAACCACTCCGGGGCTACACCTTC. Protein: CASSKPLRGYTF.

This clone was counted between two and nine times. Here the CDR3 reads CSASPGDRGYEQYF. CDR3 bases: TGCAGTGCTAGTCCGGGGGACAGGGGGTACGAGCAGTACTTC. The chain combines TRBV20-1 with TRBJ2-7, with 11 bases lining up with TRBD1. CDR3 size: 14 residues. Looked up from germline, CDR1 is DFQATT and CDR2 is SNEGSKA (reference sequence). V was clipped by 3 bases and J by 4 bases; unmatched bases: 5.

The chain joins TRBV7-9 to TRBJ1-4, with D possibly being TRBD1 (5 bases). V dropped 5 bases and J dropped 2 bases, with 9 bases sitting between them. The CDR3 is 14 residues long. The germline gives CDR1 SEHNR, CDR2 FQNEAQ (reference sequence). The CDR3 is CASSLTVTNEKLFF. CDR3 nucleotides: TGTGCCAGCAGCCTGACAGTGACTAATGAAAAACTGTTTTTT.

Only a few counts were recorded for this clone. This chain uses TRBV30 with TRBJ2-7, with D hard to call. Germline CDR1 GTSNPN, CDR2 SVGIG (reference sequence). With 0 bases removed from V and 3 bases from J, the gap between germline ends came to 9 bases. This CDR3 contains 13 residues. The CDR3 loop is CAWSVIPLYEQYF. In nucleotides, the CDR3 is TGTGCCTGGAGTGTAATACCCCTCTACGAGCAGTACTTC.

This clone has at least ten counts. This CDR3 reads CASGPQGIYEQYF. DNA of the CDR3: TGTGCCAGCGGCCCTCAGGGGATCTACGAGCAGTACTTC. The V call is TRBV5-6, the J call TRBJ2-7, with D tentatively TRBD1 (6 bases). Germline V CDR1 and CDR2: SGHDT, YYEEEE. V was clipped by 7 bases and J by 3 bases, with 14 bases between them. The CDR3 runs to 13 residues.

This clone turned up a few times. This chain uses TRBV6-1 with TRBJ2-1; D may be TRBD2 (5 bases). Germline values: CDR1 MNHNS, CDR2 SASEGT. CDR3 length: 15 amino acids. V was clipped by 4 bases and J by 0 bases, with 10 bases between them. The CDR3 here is CASSGAAASYNEQFF. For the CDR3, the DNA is TGTGCCAGCAGTGGCGCAGCGGCCTCCTACAATGAGCAGTTCTTC.

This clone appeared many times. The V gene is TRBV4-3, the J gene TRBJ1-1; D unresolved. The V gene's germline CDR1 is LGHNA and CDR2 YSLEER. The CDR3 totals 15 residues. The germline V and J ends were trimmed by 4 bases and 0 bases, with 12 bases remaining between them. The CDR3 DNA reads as TGCGCCAGCAGCCCCTACCTTGAATTGAACACTGAAGCTTTCTTT. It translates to CASSPYLELNTEAFF.

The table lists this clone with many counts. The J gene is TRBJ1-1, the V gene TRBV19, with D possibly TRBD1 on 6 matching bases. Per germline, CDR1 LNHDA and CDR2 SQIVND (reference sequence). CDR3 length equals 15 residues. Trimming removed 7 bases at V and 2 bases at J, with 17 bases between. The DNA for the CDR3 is TGTGCCAGTATGGGGCGGGGGACACCAAACACTGAAGCTTTCTTT. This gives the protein CASMGRGTPNTEAFF.

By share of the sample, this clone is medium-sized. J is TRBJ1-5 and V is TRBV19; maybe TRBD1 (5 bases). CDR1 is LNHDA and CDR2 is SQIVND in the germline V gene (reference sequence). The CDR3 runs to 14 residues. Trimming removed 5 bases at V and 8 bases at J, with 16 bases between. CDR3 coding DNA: TGTGCCAGTAGTGCCCGGGACGGTCGTAAGCCCCAGCATTTT. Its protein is CASSARDGRKPQHF.

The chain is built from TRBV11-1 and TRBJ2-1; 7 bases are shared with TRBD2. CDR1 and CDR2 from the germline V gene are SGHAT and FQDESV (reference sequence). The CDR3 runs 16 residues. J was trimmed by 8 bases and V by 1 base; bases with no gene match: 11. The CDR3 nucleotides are TGTGCCAGCAGCTTAGGAGACCGGGACTACGGGGATGAGCAGTTCTTC. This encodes CASSLGDRDYGDEQFF.

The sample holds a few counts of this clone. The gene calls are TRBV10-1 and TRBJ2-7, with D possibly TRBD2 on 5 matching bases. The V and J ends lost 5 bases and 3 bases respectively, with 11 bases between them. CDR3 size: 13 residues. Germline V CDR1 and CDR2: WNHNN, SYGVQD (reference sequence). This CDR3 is CASSLDLGYEQYF. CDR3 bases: TGCGCCAGCAGTCTGGACTTGGGCTACGAGCAGTACTTC.

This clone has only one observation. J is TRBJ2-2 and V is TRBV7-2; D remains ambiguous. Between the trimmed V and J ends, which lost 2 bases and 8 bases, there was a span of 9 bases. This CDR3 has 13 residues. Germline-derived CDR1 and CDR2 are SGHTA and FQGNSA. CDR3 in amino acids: CASSLKAPGELFF. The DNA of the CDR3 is TGTGCCAGCAGCTTAAAAGCTCCTGGGGAGCTGTTTTTT.

The CDR3 region is CSASHSNTYEQYF. The DNA of the CDR3 is TGCAGTGCTAGTCACAGTAATACCTACGAGCAGTACTTC. The chain recombines TRBV20-1 with TRBJ2-7; D call uncertain. The CDR3 is made up of 13 amino acids. With 3 bases removed from V and 2 bases from J, the gap between germline ends came to 11 bases. Germline V lookup: CDR1 DFQATT, CDR2 SNEGSKA (reference sequence).

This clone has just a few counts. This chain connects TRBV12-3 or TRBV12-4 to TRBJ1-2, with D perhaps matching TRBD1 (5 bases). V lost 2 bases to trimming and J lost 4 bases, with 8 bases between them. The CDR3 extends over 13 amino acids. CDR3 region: CASSLPGTYGYTF. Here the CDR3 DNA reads TGTGCCAGCAGTTTACCGGGGACCTATGGCTACACCTTC.

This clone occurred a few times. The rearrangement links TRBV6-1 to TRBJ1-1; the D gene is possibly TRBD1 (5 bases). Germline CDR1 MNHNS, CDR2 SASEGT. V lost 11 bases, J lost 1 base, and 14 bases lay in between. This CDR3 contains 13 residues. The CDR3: CAAGVEGNTEAFF. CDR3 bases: TGTGCCGCGGGGGTCGAAGGGAACACTGAAGCTTTCTTT.

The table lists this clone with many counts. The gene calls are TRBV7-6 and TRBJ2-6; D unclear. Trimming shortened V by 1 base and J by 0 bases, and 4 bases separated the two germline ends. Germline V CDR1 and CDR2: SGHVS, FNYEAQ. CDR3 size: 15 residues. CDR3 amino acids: CASSLDFSGANVLTF. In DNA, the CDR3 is TGTGCCAGCAGCTTAGATTTCTCTGGGGCCAACGTCCTGACTTTC.

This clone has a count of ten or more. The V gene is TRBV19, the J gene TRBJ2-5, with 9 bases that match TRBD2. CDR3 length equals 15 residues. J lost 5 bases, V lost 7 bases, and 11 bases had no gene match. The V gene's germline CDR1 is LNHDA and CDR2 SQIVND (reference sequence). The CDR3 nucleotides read TGTGCCAGTACCCTGGGACTAGCTTTAGGGGAGACCCAGTACTTC. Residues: CASTLGLALGETQYF.

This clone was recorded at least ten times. The CDR3 loop reads CASSFNPDYGYTF. CDR3 bases: TGCGCCAGCAGCTTTAATCCGGACTATGGCTACACCTTC. This chain joins TRBV5-1 and TRBJ1-2; D is undetermined. Germline V gene sequence: CDR1 SGHRS, CDR2 YFSETQ. The CDR3 extends over 13 amino acids. The V end lost 2 bases, the J end lost 3 bases, and 8 bases lay between the germline ends.

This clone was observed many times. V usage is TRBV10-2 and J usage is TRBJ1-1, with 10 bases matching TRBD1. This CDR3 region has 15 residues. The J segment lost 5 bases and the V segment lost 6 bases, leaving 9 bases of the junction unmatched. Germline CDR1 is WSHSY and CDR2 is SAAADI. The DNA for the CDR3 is TGCGCCAGCAGCGAACTGACAGGGGGCGCGACTGAAGCTTTCTTT. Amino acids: CASSELTGGATEAFF.

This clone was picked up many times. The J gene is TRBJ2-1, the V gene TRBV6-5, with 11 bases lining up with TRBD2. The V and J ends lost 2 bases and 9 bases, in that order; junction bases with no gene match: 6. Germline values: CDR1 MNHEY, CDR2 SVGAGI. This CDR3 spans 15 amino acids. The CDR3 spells CASSYISGGVGEQFF. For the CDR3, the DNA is TGTGCCAGCAGTTACATTAGCGGGGGGGTTGGTGAGCAGTTCTTC.

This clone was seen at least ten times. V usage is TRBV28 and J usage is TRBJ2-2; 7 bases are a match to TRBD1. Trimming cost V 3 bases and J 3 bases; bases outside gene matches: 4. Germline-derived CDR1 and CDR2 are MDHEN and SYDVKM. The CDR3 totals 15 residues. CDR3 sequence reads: CASSLVRGYTGELFF. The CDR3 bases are TGTGCCAGCAGTTTGGTCAGGGGGTACACCGGGGAGCTGTTTTTT.

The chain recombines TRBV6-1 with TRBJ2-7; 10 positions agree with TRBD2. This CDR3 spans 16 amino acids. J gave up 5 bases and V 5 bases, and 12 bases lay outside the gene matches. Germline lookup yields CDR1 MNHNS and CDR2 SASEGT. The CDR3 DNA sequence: TGTGCCAGCAGTCCCTTCCCAGCGGGAGGGCCGAACGAGCAGTACTTC. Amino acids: CASSPFPAGGPNEQYF.

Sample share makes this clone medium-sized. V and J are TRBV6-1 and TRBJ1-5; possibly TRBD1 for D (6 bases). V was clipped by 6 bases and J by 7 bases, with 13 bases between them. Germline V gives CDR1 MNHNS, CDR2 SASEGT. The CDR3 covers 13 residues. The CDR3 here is CASRDSPLQPQHF. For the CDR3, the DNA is TGTGCCAGCAGGGACAGCCCTTTGCAGCCCCAGCATTTT.

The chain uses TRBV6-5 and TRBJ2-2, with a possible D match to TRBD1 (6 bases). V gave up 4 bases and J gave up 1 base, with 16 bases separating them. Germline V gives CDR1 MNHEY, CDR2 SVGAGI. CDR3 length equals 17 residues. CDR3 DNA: TGTGCCAGCAGTTCTCTCCGATGGACAGAGAACACCGGGGAGCTGTTTTTT. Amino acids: CASSSLRWTENTGELFF.